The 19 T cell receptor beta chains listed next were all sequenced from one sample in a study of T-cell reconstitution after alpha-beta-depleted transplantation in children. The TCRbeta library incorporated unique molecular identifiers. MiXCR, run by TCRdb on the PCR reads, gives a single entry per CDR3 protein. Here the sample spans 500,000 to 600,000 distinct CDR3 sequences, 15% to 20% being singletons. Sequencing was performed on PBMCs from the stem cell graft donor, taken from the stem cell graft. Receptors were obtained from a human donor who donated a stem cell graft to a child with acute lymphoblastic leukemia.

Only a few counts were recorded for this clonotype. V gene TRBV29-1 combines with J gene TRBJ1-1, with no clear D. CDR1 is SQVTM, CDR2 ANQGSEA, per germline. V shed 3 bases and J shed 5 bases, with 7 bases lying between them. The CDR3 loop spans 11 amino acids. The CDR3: CSVDQATEAFF. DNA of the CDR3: TGCAGCGTTGATCAGGCGACTGAAGCTTTCTTT.

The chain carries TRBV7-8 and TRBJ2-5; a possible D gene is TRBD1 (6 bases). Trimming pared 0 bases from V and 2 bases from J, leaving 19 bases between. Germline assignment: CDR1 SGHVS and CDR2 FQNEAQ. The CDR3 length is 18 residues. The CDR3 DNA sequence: TGTGCCAGCAGCTTAGCCGGCCAGGCTACAGGGAAACAAGAGACCCAGTACTTC. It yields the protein CASSLAGQATGKQETQYF.

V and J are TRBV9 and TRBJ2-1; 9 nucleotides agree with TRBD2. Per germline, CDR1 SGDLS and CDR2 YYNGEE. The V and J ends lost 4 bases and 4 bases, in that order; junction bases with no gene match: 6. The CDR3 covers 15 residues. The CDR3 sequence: CASSLDSGRYNEQFF. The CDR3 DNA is TGTGCCAGCAGCCTAGATAGCGGGAGATACAATGAGCAGTTCTTC.

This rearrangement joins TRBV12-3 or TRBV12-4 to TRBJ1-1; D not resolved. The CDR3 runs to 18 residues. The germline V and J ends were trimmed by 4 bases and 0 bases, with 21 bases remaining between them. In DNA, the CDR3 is TGTGCCAGCAGTTCCTCGTGGGTGCTAGTATCAATGAACACTGAAGCTTTCTTT. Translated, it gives CASSSSWVLVSMNTEAFF.

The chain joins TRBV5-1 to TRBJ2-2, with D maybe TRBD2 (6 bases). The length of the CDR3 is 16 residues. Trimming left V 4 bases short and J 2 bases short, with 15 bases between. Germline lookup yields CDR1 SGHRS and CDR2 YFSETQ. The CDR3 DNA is TGCGCCAGCAGCAACGTCGCGGGGTCTAACACCGGGGAGCTGTTTTTT. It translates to CASSNVAGSNTGELFF. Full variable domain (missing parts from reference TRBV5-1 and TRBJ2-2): KAGVTQTPRYLIKTRGQQVTLSCSPISGHRSVSWYQQTPGQGLQFLFEYFSETQRNKGNFPGRFSGRQFSNSRSEMNVSTLELGDSALYLCASSNVAGSNTGELFFGEGSRLTVL.

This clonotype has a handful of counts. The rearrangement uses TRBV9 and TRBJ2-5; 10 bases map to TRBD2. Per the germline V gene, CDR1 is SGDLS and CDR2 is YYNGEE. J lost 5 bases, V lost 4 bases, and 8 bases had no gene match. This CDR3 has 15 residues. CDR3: CASSPWLAGAETQYF. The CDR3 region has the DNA TGTGCCAGCAGCCCTTGGCTAGCGGGAGCTGAGACCCAGTACTTC.

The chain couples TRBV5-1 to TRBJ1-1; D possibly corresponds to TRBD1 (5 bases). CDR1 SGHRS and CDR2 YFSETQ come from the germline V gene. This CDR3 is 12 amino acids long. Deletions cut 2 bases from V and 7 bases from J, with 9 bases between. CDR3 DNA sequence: TGCGCCAGCAGCTTTGGGGGGAATGAAGCTTTCTTT. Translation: CASSFGGNEAFF.

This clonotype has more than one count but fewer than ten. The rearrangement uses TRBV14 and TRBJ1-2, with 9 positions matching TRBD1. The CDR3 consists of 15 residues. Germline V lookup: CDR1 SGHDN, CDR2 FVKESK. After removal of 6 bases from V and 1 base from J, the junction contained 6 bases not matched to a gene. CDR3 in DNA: TGTGCCAGCAGTCCGACAGGGGGAAGTAACTATGGCTACACCTTC. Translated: CASSPTGGSNYGYTF.

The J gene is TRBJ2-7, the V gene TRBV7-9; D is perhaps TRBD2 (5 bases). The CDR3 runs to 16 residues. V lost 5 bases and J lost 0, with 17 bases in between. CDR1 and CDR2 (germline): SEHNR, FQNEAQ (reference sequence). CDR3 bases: TGTGCCAGCAGCCCTTGGGTGGGAGACGTCTCCTACGAGCAGTACTTC. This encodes CASSPWVGDVSYEQYF.

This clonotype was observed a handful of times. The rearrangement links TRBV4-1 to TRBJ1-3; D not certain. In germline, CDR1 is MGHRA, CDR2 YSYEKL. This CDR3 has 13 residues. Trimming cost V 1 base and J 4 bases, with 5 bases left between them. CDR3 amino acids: CASSQVSGNTIYF. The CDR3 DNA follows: TGCGCCAGCAGCCAAGTATCCGGAAACACCATATATTTT.

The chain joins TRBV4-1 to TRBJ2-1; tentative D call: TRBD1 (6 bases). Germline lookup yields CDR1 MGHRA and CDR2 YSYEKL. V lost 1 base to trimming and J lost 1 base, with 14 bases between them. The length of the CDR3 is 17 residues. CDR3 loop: CASSQGSQRGSYNEQFF. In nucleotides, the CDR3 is TGCGCCAGCAGCCAAGGCTCCCAGAGGGGGTCCTACAATGAGCAGTTCTTC.

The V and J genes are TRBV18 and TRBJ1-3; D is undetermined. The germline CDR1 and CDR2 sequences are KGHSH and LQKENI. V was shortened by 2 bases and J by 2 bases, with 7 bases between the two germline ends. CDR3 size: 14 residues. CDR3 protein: CASSPTATGNTIYF. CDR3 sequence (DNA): TGTGCCAGCTCACCAACAGCCACTGGAAACACCATATATTTT.

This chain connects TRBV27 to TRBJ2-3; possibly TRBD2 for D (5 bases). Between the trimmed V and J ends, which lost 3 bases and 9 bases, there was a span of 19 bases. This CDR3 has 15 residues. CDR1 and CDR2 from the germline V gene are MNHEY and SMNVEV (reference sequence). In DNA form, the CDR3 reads TGTGCCAGCAGTTTTGGAACATTAGCGCGCGAGACGCAGTATTTT. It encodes CASSFGTLARETQYF.

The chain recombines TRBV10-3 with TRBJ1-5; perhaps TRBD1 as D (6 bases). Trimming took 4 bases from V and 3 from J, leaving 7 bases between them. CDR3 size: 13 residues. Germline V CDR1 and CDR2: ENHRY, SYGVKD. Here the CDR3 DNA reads TGTGCCATCAGTGCAGGGGACAATCAGCCCCAGCATTTT. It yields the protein CAISAGDNQPQHF.

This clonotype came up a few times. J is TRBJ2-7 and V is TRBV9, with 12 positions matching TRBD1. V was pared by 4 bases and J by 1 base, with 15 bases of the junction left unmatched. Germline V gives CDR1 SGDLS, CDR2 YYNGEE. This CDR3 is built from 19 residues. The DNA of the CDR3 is TGTGCCAGCAGCCCAACCCGGGACAGGGGGCCCTCAGAGTCCTACGAGCAGTACTTC. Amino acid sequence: CASSPTRDRGPSESYEQYF.

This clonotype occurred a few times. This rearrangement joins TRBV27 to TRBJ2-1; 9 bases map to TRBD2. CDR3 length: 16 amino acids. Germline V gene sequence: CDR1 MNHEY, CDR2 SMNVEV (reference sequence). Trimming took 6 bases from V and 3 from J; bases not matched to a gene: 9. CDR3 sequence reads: CASSPEGTSFYNEQFF. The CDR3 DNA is TGTGCCAGCAGCCCGGAGGGGACTAGCTTCTACAATGAGCAGTTCTTC.

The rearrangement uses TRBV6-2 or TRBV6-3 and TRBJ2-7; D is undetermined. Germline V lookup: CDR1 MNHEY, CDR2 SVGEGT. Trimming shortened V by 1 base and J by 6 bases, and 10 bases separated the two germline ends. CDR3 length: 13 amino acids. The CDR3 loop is CASSYFDALEQYF. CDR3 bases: TGTGCCAGCAGTTACTTCGACGCTCTCGAGCAGTACTTC.

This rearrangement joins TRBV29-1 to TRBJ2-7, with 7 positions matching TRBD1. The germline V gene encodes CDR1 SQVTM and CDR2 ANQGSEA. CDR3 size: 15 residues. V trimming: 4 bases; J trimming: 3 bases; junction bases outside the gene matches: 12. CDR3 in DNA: TGCAGCGTTGGGGAAGCGACAGGGATGTACTACGAGCAGTACTTC. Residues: CSVGEATGMYYEQYF.

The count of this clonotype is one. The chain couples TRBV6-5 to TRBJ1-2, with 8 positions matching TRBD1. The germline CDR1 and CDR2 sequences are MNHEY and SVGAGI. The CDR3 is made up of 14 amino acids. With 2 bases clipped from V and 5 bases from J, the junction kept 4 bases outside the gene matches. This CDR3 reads CASSYQGAEYGYTF. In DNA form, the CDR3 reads TGTGCCAGCAGTTACCAGGGGGCAGAGTATGGCTACACCTTC.